This T cell receptor beta chain is from a study of blood T cell repertoires in COVID-19 (dated by TCRdb to the early 2020s). Background for the entire study: Collaborator samples came from the United States, Italy and Spain and covered acute and convalescent phases of COVID-19. The prospective study material was composed of cDNA or gDNA derived from T cells, B-cell-depleted T cells, or PBMCs. Subjects who had been exposed to COVID-19, were actively infected with it, or had recovered from it provided the deeply sampled blood TCRbeta repertoires that made up the dataset. The repertoires were released in a freely available public database intended as a resource for research on the immune response to SARS-CoV-2. Samples were obtained from the ongoing ImmuneRACE study (first 160 participants) and from over 1,000 subjects provided by 6 global collaborators. Sample metadata almost always included a de-identified subject ID, COVID-19 status, age in years and sex. HLA class I and class II types, where available, came from metadata supplied by the sample provider rather than from assay-based typing.

TCRbeta CDR3 regions were amplified from genomic DNA using the immunoSEQ Assay, a bias-controlled multiplex PCR. Per the authors' processing: Within the assay, amplification of reference gene primers was used to estimate how many nucleated cells each sample contained. Sequence reads were collapsed and filtered to measure the absolute abundance of every unique TCRbeta CDR3 rearrangement. For each sample, productive Simpson clonality was calculated by taking the square root of Simpson's diversity index across productive rearrangements. TCRdb re-hosts the immuneACCESS table, in-frame sequences only. Its copies lack some clones; in the studies checked, an unresolved V gene accounts for under half of them, and the cause for the rest is not known. V and J calls and clone size follow that table, whereas D and trimming were derived from the DNA. The sample table holds roughly 200,000 clones, of which approximately 80% were seen once. Of the sample, roughly 10% falls within the top ten clones.

Enrolling through a virtual design, the prospective study's participants ranged in age from roughly 18 to 89 years and lived across some 22 United States geographic areas. To assign participants to cohorts, the prospective study relied on clinical history that participants themselves reported in a screening survey and a study questionnaire. Recovered participants in ImmuneRACE Cohort 3 were defined as having two consecutive negative NP/OP PCR tests, clearance from a healthcare professional, or resolution of symptoms. Mobile phlebotomists in the prospective study collected whole blood, serum and a nasopharyngeal or oropharyngeal swab from every participant. Over a roughly 2-month period, participants in the prospective study had the option of providing additional blood draws and questionnaires. Before DNA extraction, prospective study blood samples were shipped either frozen or at room temperature.

What the authors observed across the whole study: The quantity of clinical and demographic metadata differed by source and by participant and was supplied without curation.

In regard to this clone: The antigen this receptor binds is unknown. The sample holds no much larger clone one base away, and base qualities are not on file.

Including cysteine and phenylalanine, the CDR3 has 13 amino acids. The CDR3 DNA has 39 bases and is translated from base 1. Trimmed from V: 2 bases; trimmed from J: 2 bases; junction bases lacking a gene match: 0. CDR1 and CDR2, per the germline V gene, are SGHTS and YDEGEE. The rearranged chain carries TRBV5-8 and TRBJ1-2; TRBD1 aligns with 7 central bases. The sample consisted of PBMCs or T cells enriched from blood (not recorded which). The TCR sequence derives from a man in his forties or fifties who had recovered from COVID-19. The CDR3 protein: CASSLQGNYGYTF. Here is the DNA: TGTGCCAGCAGCTTACAGGGGAACTATGGCTACACCTTC.